The sequence of this T cell receptor (beta chain) was determined in a study of blood T cell repertoires in COVID-19. Overall study context: Sources were T cells, B-cell-depleted T cells, or PBMCs; the material itself was cDNA or gDNA.

The repertoire was sequenced with immunoSEQ multiplex PCR; TCRdb's copy has only in-frame clones and lacks some. The sample includes about 90,000 clones, approximately 89% of them seen just once. This CDR3 spans 14 amino acids. Between the trimmed V and J ends, which lost 5 bases and 4 bases, there was a span of 14 bases. The germline V gene has CDR1 SGHVS and CDR2 FQNEAQ. This TCR was recovered from a human donor with active COVID-19. The donor label of this sample is uncertain. The chain recombines TRBV7-8 with TRBJ1-1; no reliable D call. What was sequenced was peripheral blood. CDR3 bases: TGTGCCAGCAGCCTCCGGAGGGATCGCACTGAAGCTTTCTTT. This gives the protein CASSLRRDRTEAFF.